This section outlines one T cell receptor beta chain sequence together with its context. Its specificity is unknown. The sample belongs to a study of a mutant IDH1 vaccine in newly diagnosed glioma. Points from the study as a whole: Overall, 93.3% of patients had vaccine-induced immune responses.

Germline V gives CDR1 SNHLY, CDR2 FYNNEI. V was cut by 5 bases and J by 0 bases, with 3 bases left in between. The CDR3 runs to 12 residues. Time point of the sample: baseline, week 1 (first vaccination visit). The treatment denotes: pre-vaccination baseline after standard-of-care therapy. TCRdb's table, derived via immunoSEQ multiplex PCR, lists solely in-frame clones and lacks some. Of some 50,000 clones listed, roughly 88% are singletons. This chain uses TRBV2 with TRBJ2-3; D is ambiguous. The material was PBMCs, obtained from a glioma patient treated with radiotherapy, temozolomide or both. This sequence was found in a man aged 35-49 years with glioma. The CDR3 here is CASSSSTDTQYF. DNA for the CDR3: TGTGCCAGCAGTTCTAGCACAGATACGCAGTATTTT. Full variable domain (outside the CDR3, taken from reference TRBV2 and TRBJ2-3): EPEVTQTPSHQVTQMGQEVILRCVPISNHLYFYWYRQILGQKVEFLVSFYNNEISEKSEIFDDQFSVERPDGSNFTLKIRSTKLEDSAMYFCASSSSTDTQYFGPGTRLTVL.